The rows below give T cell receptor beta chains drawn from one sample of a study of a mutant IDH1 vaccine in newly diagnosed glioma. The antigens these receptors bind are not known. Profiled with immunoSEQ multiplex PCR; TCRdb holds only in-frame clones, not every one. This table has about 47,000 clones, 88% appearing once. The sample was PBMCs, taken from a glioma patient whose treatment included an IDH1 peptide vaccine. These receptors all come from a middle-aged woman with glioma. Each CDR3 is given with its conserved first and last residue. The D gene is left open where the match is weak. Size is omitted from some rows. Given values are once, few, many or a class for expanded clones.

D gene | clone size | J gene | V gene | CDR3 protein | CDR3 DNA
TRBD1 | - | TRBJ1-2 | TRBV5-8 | CASSERQGALGYTF | TGTGCCAGCAGCGAACGACAGGGGGCACTTGGCTACACCTTC
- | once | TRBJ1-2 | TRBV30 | CAWSANGAVSRANYGYTF | TGTGCCTGGAGTGCGAACGGGGCGGTTTCAAGAGCTAACTATGGCTACACCTTC
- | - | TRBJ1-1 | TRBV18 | CASSPGGNTEAFF | TGTGCCAGCTCACCGGGCGGCAACACTGAAGCTTTCTTT
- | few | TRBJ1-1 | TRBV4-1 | CASSREWGISEAFF | TGCGCCAGCAGCCGGGAGTGGGGGATCTCTGAAGCTTTCTTT
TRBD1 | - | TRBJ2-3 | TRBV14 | CASSTNRGQADTQYF | TGTGCCAGCAGCACCAACAGGGGGCAGGCAGATACGCAGTATTTT
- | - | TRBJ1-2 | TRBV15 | CATSPGAYYGYTF | TGTGCCACCAGCCCCGGAGCGTACTATGGCTACACCTTC
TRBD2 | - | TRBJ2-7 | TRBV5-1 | CASSSNGGVEQYF | TGCGCCAGCAGCTCAAACGGGGGGGTCGAGCAGTACTTC
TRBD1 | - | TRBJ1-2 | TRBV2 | CASSEAGQGGGYTF | TGTGCCAGCAGTGAAGCGGGACAGGGGGGTGGCTACACCTTC
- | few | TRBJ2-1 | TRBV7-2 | CASSFVTKVNEQFF | TGTGCCAGCAGCTTCGTGACGAAGGTCAATGAGCAGTTCTTC
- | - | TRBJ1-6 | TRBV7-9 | CASSVYGTAGSPLHF | TGTGCCAGCAGCGTGTATGGGACGGCAGGTTCACCCCTCCACTTT
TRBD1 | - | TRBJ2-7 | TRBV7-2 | CASSPSPGQVSYEQYF | TGTGCCAGCAGCCCCTCCCCGGGACAGGTCTCCTACGAGCAGTACTTC
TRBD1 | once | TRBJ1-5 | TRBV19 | CASSMETGQYSNQPQHF | TGTGCCAGTAGTATGGAAACGGGACAGTATAGCAATCAGCCCCAGCATTTT
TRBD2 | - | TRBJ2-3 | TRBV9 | CASTRGGSTDTQYF | TGTGCCAGCACGCGGGGGGGTAGCACAGATACGCAGTATTTT
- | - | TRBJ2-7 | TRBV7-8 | CASSLVVTGVLSYEQYF | TGTGCCAGCAGCTTAGTGGTGACAGGCGTACTCTCCTACGAGCAGTACTTC
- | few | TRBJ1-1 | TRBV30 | CAWSPPRRMAFF | TGTGCCTGGAGTCCCCCCCGGCGCATGGCTTTCTTT
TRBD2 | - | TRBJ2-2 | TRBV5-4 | CASSRATSGFNTGELFF | TGTGCCAGCAGCAGGGCGACTAGCGGCTTTAACACCGGGGAGCTGTTTTTT
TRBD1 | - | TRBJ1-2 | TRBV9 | CASSASGGEGYTF | TGTGCCAGCAGCGCATCAGGGGGCGAAGGCTACACCTTC
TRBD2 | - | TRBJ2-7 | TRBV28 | CASSVSGSYEQYF | TGTGCCAGCAGTGTTAGCGGGAGTTACGAGCAGTACTTC
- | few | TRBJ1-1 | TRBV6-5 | CASSNHAEAFF | TGTGCCAGCAGTAACCACGCTGAAGCTTTCTTT
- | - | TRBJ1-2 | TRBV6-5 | CASRQDGHYGYTF | TGTGCCAGCAGACAAGACGGTCACTATGGCTACACCTTC
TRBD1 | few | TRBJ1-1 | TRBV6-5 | CASSPRTGSEAFF | TGTGCCAGCAGTCCACGGACAGGGAGCGAAGCTTTCTTT
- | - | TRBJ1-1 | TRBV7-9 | CASSLAPNTEAFF | TGTGCCAGCAGCTTAGCTCCGAACACTGAAGCTTTCTTT
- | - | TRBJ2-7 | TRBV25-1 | CATKAYSGSSYEQYF | TGTGCCACCAAAGCCTACTCGGGCTCTTCTTACGAGCAGTACTTC
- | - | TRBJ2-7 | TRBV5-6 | CASSLGGPLSYEQYF | TGTGCCAGCAGCTTGGGGGGCCCCCTCTCCTACGAGCAGTACTTC
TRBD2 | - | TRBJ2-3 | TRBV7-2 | CASSLGGLAGVAQYF | TGTGCCAGCAGCTTAGGGGGACTAGCGGGGGTTGCGCAGTATTTT
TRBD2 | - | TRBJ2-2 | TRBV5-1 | CASSLVLGGSTGELFF | TGCGCCAGCAGCTTGGTTCTGGGGGGGAGCACCGGGGAGCTGTTTTTT
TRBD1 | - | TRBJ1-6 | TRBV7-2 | CASSLTGALFNPPLHF | TGTGCCAGCAGTCTTACAGGGGCCCTCTTTAATCCACCCCTCCACTTT
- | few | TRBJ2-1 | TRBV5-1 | CASSARDLLAYNEQFF | TGCGCCAGCAGCGCCCGGGACCTCCTCGCCTACAATGAGCAGTTCTTC
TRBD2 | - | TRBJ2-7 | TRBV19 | CASRTSGRAYEQYF | TGTGCCAGTCGGACTAGCGGGAGGGCTTACGAGCAGTACTTC
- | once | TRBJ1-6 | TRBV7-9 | CASSSGQYNSPLHF | TGTGCCAGCAGCTCCGGACAGTATAATTCACCCCTCCACTTT
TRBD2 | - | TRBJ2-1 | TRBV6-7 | CASSYSQRPGLATHNEQFF | TGTGCCAGCAGTTACTCGCAGAGGCCGGGACTAGCGACCCACAATGAGCAGTTCTTC
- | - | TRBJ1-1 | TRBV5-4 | CASSWGSTEAFF | TGTGCCAGCAGTTGGGGAAGCACTGAAGCTTTCTTT
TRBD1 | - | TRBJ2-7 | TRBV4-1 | CASSQDTGSGQGRNEQYF | TGCGCCAGCAGCCAAGATACGGGATCGGGACAGGGTCGAAACGAGCAGTACTTC
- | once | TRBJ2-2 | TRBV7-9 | CASSLGVGTGELFF | TGTGCCAGCAGCTTAGGGGTAGGGACCGGGGAGCTGTTTTTT
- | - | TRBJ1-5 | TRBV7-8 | CASSPVEVNQPQHF | TGTGCCAGCAGCCCCGTGGAAGTCAATCAGCCCCAGCATTTT
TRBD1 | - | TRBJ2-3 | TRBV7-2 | CASSRDSSTDTQYF | TGTGCCAGCAGCCGGGACAGCAGCACAGATACGCAGTATTTT
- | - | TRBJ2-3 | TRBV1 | CTSSQRQWGSSHKNTDTQYF | TGCACCAGCAGCCAACGTCAATGGGGGTCATCTCATAAAAACACAGATACGCAGTATTTT
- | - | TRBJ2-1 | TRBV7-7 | CASSLGDTGYEQFF | TGTGCTAGCAGCCTCGGGGACACGGGGTATGAGCAGTTCTTC
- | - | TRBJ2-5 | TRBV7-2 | CASSAGTARQETQYF | TGTGCCAGCAGCGCGGGGACAGCACGCCAAGAGACCCAGTACTTC
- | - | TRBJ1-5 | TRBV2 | CASSGGYNQPQHF | TGTGCCAGCAGTGGCGGATACAATCAGCCCCAGCATTTT
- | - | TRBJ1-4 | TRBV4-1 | CASSPQGGPEKLFF | TGCGCCAGCAGCCCCCAAGGCGGCCCTGAAAAACTGTTTTTT
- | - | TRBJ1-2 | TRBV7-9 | CASSLEAGIPTSYTF | TGTGCCAGCAGCTTAGAGGCAGGGATCCCCACGTCCTACACCTTC
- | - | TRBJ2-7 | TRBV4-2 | CASSVSGQGTYEQYF | TGTGCCAGCAGCGTGAGTGGTCAAGGTACCTACGAGCAGTACTTC
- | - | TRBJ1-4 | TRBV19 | CASSLGLLQTNEKLFF | TGTGCCAGTAGTCTCGGACTCCTTCAAACTAATGAAAAACTGTTTTTT
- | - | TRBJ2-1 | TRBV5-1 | CASSFQTSTNEQFF | TGCGCCAGCAGCTTCCAGACTAGTACCAATGAGCAGTTCTTC
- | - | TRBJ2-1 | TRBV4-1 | CASSQYGRNSFEQFF | TGCGCCAGCAGCCAGTATGGACGGAATAGCTTTGAGCAGTTCTTC
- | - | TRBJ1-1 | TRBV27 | CASTTLGGNTEAFF | TGTGCCAGCACTACCCTGGGGGGGAACACTGAAGCTTTCTTT
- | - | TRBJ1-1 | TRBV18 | CASSVRGEAFF | TGTGCCAGCTCGGTCAGGGGTGAAGCTTTCTTT
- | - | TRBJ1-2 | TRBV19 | CASRYLRDPRDGYTF | TGTGCCAGTAGATATCTCCGGGACCCGCGGGATGGCTACACCTTC
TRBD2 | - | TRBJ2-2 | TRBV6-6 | CASRRLAGGNTGELFF | TGTGCCAGCAGGCGGCTAGCGGGGGGGAACACCGGGGAGCTGTTTTTT
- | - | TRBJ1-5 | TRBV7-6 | CASSQGQGISNQPQHF | TGTGCCAGCAGCCAAGGGCAAGGAATCAGCAATCAGCCCCAGCATTTT
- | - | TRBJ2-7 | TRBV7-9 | CASSAGGPREQYF | TGTGCCAGCAGCGCTGGTGGTCCTCGAGAGCAGTACTTC
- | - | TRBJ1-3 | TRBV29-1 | CSARDRSPGNTIYF | TGCAGCGCCCGGGACCGGTCTCCTGGAAACACCATATATTTT
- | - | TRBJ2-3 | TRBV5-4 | CASSSRRTDTQYF | TGTGCCAGCAGCTCCAGGAGGACAGATACGCAGTATTTT
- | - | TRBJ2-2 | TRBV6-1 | CASSEALASNTGELFF | TGTGCCAGCAGTGAAGCGCTAGCCTCGAACACCGGGGAGCTGTTTTTT